This T cell receptor beta chain is from a study of T cell repertoires in cytomegalovirus infection. Regarding the study as a whole: CMV-specific TCR beta clonotypes restricted by HLA-C were the ones dominating the ex vivo response. People with CMV and the relevant HLA were identified by cumulative public TCR beta family frequency.

Germline V gene sequence: CDR1 SGHTA, CDR2 FQGNSA. The CDR3 contains 16 residues. V lost 8 bases, J lost 5 bases, and 24 bases lay in between. In TCRdb, the reads were re-called with MiXCR into one record per CDR3 protein. Here the sample spans about 830,000 distinct CDR3 sequences, about 33% being singletons. On this clonotype itself: Its antigen is unknown.

The origin of this receptor is a human donor in good health (CMV status not recorded). Some clones in this sample may be carry-over from other donors' samples. This chain joins TRBV7-2 and TRBJ2-5, with D perhaps matching TRBD1 or TRBD2 (6 bases each). Sequencing was performed on cultured CD8+ T cells from PBMCs, taken from culture after CMV antigen stimulation. CDR3 sequence (DNA): TGTGCCAGCGGACCCTCGCTGGGGGGCACGTTGGAGACCCAGTACTTC. This gives the protein CASGPSLGGTLETQYF.